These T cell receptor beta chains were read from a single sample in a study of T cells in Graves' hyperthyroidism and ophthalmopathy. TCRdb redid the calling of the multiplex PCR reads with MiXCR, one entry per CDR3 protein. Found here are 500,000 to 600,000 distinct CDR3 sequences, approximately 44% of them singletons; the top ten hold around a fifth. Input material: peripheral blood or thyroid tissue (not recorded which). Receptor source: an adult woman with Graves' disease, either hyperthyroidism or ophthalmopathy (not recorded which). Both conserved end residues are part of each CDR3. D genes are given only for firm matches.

cdr3_aa: CASSRAGPNTEAFF; j_call: TRBJ1-1; v_call: TRBV27; d_call: NA
cdr3_aa: CSVRQGANYGYTF; j_call: TRBJ1-2; v_call: TRBV20-1; d_call: TRBD1
cdr3_aa: CSATYPGVVTEAFF; j_call: TRBJ1-1; v_call: TRBV20-1; d_call: NA
cdr3_aa: CSARGLTGVNSNQPQHF; j_call: TRBJ1-5; v_call: TRBV20-1; d_call: TRBD1
cdr3_aa: CASIKLPGELFF; j_call: TRBJ2-2; v_call: TRBV6-1; d_call: NA
cdr3_aa: CSAREGTGGVGGYTF; j_call: TRBJ1-2; v_call: TRBV20-1; d_call: TRBD1
cdr3_aa: CSADLHPYEQYF; j_call: TRBJ2-7; v_call: TRBV20-1; d_call: NA
cdr3_aa: CASSSTTGATQYF; j_call: TRBJ2-3; v_call: TRBV7-3; d_call: NA
cdr3_aa: CASSETSGQTFNYGYTF; j_call: TRBJ1-2; v_call: TRBV6-4; d_call: TRBD1
cdr3_aa: CSVSGYQDQPQHF; j_call: TRBJ1-5; v_call: TRBV29-1; d_call: NA
cdr3_aa: CAATGTGQPYEQYF; j_call: TRBJ2-7; v_call: TRBV10-3; d_call: TRBD1
cdr3_aa: CAISLRGDIPGELFF; j_call: TRBJ2-2; v_call: TRBV10-3; d_call: NA
cdr3_aa: CASSLLPGDNYGYTF; j_call: TRBJ1-2; v_call: TRBV7-2; d_call: NA
cdr3_aa: CASGDRGRNQPQHF; j_call: TRBJ1-5; v_call: TRBV2; d_call: TRBD1
cdr3_aa: CSARAAGRETQYF; j_call: TRBJ2-5; v_call: TRBV20-1; d_call: NA
cdr3_aa: CATSSQLPGNTEAFF; j_call: TRBJ1-1; v_call: TRBV15; d_call: NA
cdr3_aa: CASSATGTLGNQPQHF; j_call: TRBJ1-5; v_call: TRBV7-3; d_call: NA
cdr3_aa: CASSSPGTQYF; j_call: TRBJ2-5; v_call: TRBV11-2; d_call: NA
cdr3_aa: CASSLEGQVPGHPPKHF; j_call: TRBJ1-5; v_call: TRBV5-1; d_call: NA
cdr3_aa: CASLGQGHSSYEQYF; j_call: TRBJ2-7; v_call: TRBV2; d_call: TRBD1
cdr3_aa: CASNRVGTAGANVLTF; j_call: TRBJ2-6; v_call: TRBV19; d_call: NA
cdr3_aa: CASSHARDPRMAEAFF; j_call: TRBJ1-1; v_call: TRBV5-1; d_call: NA
cdr3_aa: CASSSGTSGSQAYEQYF; j_call: TRBJ2-7; v_call: TRBV7-9; d_call: TRBD2
cdr3_aa: CASSGQGREDYGYTF; j_call: TRBJ1-2; v_call: TRBV5-5; d_call: TRBD1
cdr3_aa: CASSPSTGETQYF; j_call: TRBJ2-5; v_call: TRBV9; d_call: NA
cdr3_aa: CASSFRGLNTIYF; j_call: TRBJ1-3; v_call: TRBV6-5; d_call: NA
cdr3_aa: CASSRGRELFF; j_call: TRBJ2-2; v_call: TRBV5-1; d_call: NA
cdr3_aa: CASSKRRQGSYEQYF; j_call: TRBJ2-7; v_call: TRBV7-2; d_call: TRBD1
cdr3_aa: CASSASGTSDTGELFF; j_call: TRBJ2-2; v_call: TRBV9; d_call: TRBD2
cdr3_aa: CSVRGGAAGNTIYF; j_call: TRBJ1-3; v_call: TRBV29-1; d_call: NA
cdr3_aa: CASRIRGIQPQHF; j_call: TRBJ1-5; v_call: TRBV6-6; d_call: NA
cdr3_aa: CASSSRDRYEQYF; j_call: TRBJ2-7; v_call: TRBV11-2; d_call: TRBD1
cdr3_aa: CASSLAGVYGYTF; j_call: TRBJ1-2; v_call: TRBV7-6; d_call: NA
cdr3_aa: CASSSPLLSGRVDEQYF; j_call: TRBJ2-7; v_call: TRBV7-9; d_call: TRBD2
cdr3_aa: CATAGQGDRALHF; j_call: TRBJ1-6; v_call: TRBV10-3; d_call: TRBD1
cdr3_aa: CASSLSSAQETQYF; j_call: TRBJ2-5; v_call: TRBV28; d_call: NA
cdr3_aa: CASRKRLAAGELFF; j_call: TRBJ2-2; v_call: TRBV19; d_call: TRBD2
cdr3_aa: CATRGLITDTQYF; j_call: TRBJ2-3; v_call: TRBV24-1; d_call: NA
cdr3_aa: CASSPRVGPEQPQYF; j_call: TRBJ2-5; v_call: TRBV7-3; d_call: NA
cdr3_aa: CSANTGSSYNSPLHF; j_call: TRBJ1-6; v_call: TRBV20-1; d_call: NA
cdr3_aa: CASSLAWDEPQHF; j_call: TRBJ1-5; v_call: TRBV7-2; d_call: NA
cdr3_aa: CASSLRESTDTQYF; j_call: TRBJ2-3; v_call: TRBV5-6; d_call: NA
cdr3_aa: CASSPRGLNTGELFF; j_call: TRBJ2-2; v_call: TRBV12-3/TRBV12-4; d_call: NA
cdr3_aa: CASSLNYRGRVEAFF; j_call: TRBJ1-1; v_call: TRBV5-4; d_call: TRBD1
cdr3_aa: CASSLPVVPQHF; j_call: TRBJ1-5; v_call: TRBV27; d_call: NA
cdr3_aa: CASSQPGQAVSEAFF; j_call: TRBJ1-1; v_call: TRBV4-1; d_call: TRBD1
cdr3_aa: CSAGQGFYEQYF; j_call: TRBJ2-7; v_call: TRBV20-1; d_call: TRBD1
cdr3_aa: CASSSGPDRHPEKLFF; j_call: TRBJ1-4; v_call: TRBV7-9; d_call: NA
cdr3_aa: CASSSLLEGGGEKLFF; j_call: TRBJ1-4; v_call: TRBV5-6; d_call: NA
cdr3_aa: CATSRDPAEGTQYF; j_call: TRBJ2-5; v_call: TRBV15; d_call: NA
cdr3_aa: CAWSQGYEQYF; j_call: TRBJ2-7; v_call: TRBV30; d_call: NA
cdr3_aa: CAISEPLGSDSGEKLFF; j_call: TRBJ1-4; v_call: TRBV10-3; d_call: NA
cdr3_aa: CASSPVTGETQHF; j_call: TRBJ1-5; v_call: TRBV18; d_call: NA
cdr3_aa: CASRAGEDQPQHF; j_call: TRBJ1-5; v_call: TRBV12-3/TRBV12-4; d_call: NA
cdr3_aa: CASSYIVGQVDSGGYGYTF; j_call: TRBJ1-2; v_call: TRBV6-5; d_call: NA
cdr3_aa: CASSGIRDGEQYF; j_call: TRBJ2-7; v_call: TRBV2; d_call: NA
cdr3_aa: CASSLDIYSTDTQYF; j_call: TRBJ2-3; v_call: TRBV5-5; d_call: NA
cdr3_aa: CASTVPGNTEAFF; j_call: TRBJ1-1; v_call: TRBV5-1; d_call: NA
cdr3_aa: CASSLTGTGSSGANVLTF; j_call: TRBJ2-6; v_call: TRBV4-2; d_call: TRBD1